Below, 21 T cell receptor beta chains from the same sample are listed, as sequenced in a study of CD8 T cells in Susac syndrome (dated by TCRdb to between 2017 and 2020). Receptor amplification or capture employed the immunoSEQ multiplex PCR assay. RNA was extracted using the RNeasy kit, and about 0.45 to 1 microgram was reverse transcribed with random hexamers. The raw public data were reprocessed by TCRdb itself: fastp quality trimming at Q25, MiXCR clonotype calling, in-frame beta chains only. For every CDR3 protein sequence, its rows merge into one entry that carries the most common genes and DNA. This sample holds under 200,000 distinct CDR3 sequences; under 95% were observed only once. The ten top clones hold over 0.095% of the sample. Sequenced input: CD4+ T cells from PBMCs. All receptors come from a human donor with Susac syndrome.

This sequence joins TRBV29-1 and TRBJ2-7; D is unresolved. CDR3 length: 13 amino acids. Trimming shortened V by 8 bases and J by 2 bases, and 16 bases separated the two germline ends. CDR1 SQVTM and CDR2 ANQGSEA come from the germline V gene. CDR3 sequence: CSPKRPSPYEQYF. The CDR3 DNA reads TGCAGCCCTAAGAGACCCTCTCCCTACGAGCAGTACTTC.

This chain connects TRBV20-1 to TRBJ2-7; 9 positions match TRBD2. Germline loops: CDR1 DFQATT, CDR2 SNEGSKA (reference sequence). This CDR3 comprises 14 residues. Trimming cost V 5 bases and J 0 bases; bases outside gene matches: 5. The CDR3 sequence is CSALSGGRSYEQYF. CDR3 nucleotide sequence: TGCAGTGCTCTTAGCGGGGGACGCTCCTACGAGCAGTACTTC.

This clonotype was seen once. The CDR3 protein is CACLLAGNTQYF. The CDR3 DNA follows: TGTGCCTGCCTACTAGCGGGGAATACGCAGTATTTT. The chain is built from TRBV30 and TRBJ2-3, with TRBD2 matching 10 bases. The CDR3 loop spans 12 amino acids. The ends lost 6 bases at V and 7 bases at J; junction bases unmatched: 4. Per germline, CDR1 GTSNPN and CDR2 SVGIG (reference sequence).

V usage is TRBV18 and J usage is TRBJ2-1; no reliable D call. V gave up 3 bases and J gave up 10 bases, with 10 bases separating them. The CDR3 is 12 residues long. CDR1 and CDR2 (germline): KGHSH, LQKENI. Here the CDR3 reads CASSPRIPEQFF. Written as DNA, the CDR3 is TGTGCCAGCTCACCCCGTATCCCAGAGCAGTTCTTC.

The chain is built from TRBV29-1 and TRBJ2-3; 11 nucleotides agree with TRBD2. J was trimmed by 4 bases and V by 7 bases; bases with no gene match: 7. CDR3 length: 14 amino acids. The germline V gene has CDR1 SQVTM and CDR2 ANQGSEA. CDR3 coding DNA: TGCAGCGCAAAACTAGCGGGGGTCTCAGATACGCAGTATTTT. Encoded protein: CSAKLAGVSDTQYF.

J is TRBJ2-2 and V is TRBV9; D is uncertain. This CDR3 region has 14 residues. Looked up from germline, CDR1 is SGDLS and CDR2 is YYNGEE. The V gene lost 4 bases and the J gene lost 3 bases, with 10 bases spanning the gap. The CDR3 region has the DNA TGTGCCAGCAGCCCCCGAGTTTACACCGGGGAGCTGTTTTTT. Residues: CASSPRVYTGELFF.

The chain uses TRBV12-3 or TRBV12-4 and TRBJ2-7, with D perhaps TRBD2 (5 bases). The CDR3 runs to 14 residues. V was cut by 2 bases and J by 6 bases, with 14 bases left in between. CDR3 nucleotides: TGTGCCAGCAGTTTAAATCCGGGGTCAAGCGAGCAGTACTTC. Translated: CASSLNPGSSEQYF.

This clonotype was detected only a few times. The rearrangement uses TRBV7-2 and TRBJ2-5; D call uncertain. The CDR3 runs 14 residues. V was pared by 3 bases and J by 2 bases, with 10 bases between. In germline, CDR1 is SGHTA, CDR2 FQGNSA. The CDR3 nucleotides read TGTGCCAGCAGCTTGCGCGCAGCACAAGAGACCCAGTACTTC. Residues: CASSLRAAQETQYF.

The DNA of the CDR3 is TGTGCCAGCAGCGATACCTTCGCGAATTCACCCCTCCACTTT. Its protein product is CASSDTFANSPLHF. The chain uses TRBV3-1 and TRBJ1-6; D gene uncertain. Germline CDR1 LGHDT, CDR2 YNNKEL (reference sequence). CDR3 length: 14 residues. Deletions cut 5 bases from V and 7 bases from J, with 12 bases between.

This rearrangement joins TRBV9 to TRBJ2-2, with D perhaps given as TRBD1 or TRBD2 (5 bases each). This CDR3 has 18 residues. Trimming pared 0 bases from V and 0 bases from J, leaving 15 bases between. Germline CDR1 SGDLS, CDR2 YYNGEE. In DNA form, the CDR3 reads TGTGCCAGCAGCGTAGGTGGGACGAATTTCGCGAACACCGGGGAGCTGTTTTTT. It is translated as CASSVGGTNFANTGELFF.

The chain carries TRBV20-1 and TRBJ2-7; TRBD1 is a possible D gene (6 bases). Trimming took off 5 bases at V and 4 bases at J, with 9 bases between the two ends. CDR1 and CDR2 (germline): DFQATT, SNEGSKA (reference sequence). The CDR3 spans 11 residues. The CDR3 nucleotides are TGCAGTGCTGGGGGCGGGTACGAGCAGTACTTC. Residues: CSAGGGYEQYF.

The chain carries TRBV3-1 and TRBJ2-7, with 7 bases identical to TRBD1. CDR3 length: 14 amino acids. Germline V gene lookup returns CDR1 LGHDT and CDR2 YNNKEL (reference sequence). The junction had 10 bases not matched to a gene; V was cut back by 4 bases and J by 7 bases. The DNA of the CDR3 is TGTGCCAGCAGCCTGGACAGGAGCCTACGGGAGCAGTACTTC. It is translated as CASSLDRSLREQYF.

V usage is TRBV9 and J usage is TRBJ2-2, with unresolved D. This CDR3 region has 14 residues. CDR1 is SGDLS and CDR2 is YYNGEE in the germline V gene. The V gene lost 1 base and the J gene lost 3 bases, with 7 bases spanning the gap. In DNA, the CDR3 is TGTGCCAGCAGCGTAACTGGGCACACCGGGGAGCTGTTTTTT. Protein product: CASSVTGHTGELFF.

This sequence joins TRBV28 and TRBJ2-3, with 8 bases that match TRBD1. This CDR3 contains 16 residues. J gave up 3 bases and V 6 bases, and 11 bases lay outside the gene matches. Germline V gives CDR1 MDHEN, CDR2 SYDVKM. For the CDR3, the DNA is TGTGCCAGCAGCTCCTATGGGGACAGGTATACAGATACGCAGTATTTT. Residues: CASSSYGDRYTDTQYF.

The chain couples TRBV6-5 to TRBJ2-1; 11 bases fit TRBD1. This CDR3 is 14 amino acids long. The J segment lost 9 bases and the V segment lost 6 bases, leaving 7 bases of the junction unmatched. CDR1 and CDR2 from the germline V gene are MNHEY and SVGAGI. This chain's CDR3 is CASRKDRGRVEQFF. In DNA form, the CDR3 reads TGTGCCAGCAGAAAGGACAGGGGGCGCGTTGAGCAGTTCTTC.

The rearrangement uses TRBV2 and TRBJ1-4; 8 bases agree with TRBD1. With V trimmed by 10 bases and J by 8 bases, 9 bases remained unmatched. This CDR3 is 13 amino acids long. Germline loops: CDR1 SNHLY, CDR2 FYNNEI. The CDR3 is CANGQGLEEKLFF. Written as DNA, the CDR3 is TGTGCCAACGGACAGGGTTTAGAGGAAAAACTGTTTTTT.

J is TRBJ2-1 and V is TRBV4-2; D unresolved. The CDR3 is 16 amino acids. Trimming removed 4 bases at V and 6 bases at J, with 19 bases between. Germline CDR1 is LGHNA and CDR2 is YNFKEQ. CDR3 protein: CASSPAARAGANEQFF. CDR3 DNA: TGTGCCAGCAGCCCAGCAGCCCGCGCAGGTGCCAATGAGCAGTTCTTC.

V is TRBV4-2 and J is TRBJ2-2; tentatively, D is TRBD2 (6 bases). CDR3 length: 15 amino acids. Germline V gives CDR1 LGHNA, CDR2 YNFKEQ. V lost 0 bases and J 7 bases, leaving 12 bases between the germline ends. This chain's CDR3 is CASSQDERGSGELFF. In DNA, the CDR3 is TGTGCCAGCAGCCAAGATGAACGGGGGAGCGGGGAGCTGTTTTTT.

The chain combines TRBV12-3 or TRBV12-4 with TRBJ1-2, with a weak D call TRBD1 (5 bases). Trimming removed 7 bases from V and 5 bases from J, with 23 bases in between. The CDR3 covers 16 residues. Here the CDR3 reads CASTSLAGSGTYGYTF. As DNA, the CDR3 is TGTGCCAGCACCTCTCTCGCCGGGTCGGGGACGTATGGCTACACCTTC.

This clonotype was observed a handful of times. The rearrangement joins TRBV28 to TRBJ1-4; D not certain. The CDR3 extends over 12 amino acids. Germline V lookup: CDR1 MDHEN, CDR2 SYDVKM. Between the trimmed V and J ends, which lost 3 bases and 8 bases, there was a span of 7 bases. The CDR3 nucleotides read TGTGCCAGCAGTTTGCGTAACGAAAAACTGTTTTTT. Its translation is CASSLRNEKLFF.

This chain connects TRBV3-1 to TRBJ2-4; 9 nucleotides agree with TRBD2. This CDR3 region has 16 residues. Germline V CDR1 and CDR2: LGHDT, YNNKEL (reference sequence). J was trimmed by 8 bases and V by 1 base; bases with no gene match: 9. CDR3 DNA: TGTGCCAGCAGCCAAGTCCCAGCGGGGGGTGTAGACATTCAGTACTTC. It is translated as CASSQVPAGGVDIQYF. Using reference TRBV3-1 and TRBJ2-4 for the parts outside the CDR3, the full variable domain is DTAVSQTPKYLVTQMGNDKSIKCEQNLGHDTMYWYKQDSKKFLKIMFSYNNKELIINETVPNRFSPKSPDKAHLNLHINSLELGDSAVYFCASSQVPAGGVDIQYFGAGTRLSVL.